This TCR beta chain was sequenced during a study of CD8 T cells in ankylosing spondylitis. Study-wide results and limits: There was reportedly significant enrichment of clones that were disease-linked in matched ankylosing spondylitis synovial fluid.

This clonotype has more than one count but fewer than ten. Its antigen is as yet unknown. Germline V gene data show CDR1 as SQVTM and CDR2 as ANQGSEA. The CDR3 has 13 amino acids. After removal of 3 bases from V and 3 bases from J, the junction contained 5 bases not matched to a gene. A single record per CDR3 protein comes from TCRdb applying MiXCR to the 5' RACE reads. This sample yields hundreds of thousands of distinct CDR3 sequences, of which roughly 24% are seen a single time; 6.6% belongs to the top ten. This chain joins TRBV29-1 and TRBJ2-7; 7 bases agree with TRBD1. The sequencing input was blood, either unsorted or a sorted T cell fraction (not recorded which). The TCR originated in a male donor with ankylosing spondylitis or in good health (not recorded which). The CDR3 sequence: CSVEETGFYEQYF. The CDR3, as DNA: TGCAGCGTTGAGGAGACAGGGTTCTACGAGCAGTACTTC.